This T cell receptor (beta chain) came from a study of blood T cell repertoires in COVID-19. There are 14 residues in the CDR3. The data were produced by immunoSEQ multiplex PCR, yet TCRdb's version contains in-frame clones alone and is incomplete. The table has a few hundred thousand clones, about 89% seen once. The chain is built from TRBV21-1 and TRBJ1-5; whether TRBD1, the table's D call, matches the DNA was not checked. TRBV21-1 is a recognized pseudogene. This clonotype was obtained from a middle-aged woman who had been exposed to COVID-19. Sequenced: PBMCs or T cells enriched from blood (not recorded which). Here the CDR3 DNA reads TGTGCCAGCAGCTCGGACAGTCTGCTAGAGCCCCAGCATTTT. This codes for CASSSDSLLEPQHF.